The text below deals with one T cell receptor (beta chain). This clonotype was seen many times. The specificity of this receptor is unknown. Within one base of it there is no much larger clone, and no base qualities were kept. The record originates from a study of T cell repertoires in cytomegalovirus infection (dated by TCRdb to between 2017 and 2020). About the study as a whole: Donor HLA type was relevant to the analysis, because carriage of CMV infection together with the matching HLA type was indicated by public TCR beta signatures.

CDR1 and CDR2 (MNHEY, SVGEGT) derive from the germline V gene. The CDR3 starts with the cysteine, ends with the phenylalanine, and has 17 residues. Only the CDR3 DNA is retained, 51 bases long and in frame from the first base. Deletion took 2 bases off V and 4 bases off J, with a span of 18 bases between the germline ends. For sequencing, an Illumina HiSeq 1500 was employed. The public sequencing data were trimmed at Q25 with fastp and processed into clonotypes with MiXCR by TCRdb, which kept only in-frame beta chains. Rows merge per CDR3 protein into single entries with the most common DNA and genes. A total of around 120,000 distinct CDR3 sequences appear in this sample, approximately 9.2% of them only once. Of the sample, around 10% falls within the top ten clones. Beyond this particular receptor, the publication reports: Cumulative frequency of public TCR beta family members discriminated carriers of CMV infection plus the relevant HLA type in this cohort and an independent roughly 340-donor cohort. The ex vivo response was dominated by HLA-C-restricted CMV-specific TCR beta clonotypes, and the single most frequent clonotype in two of eight donors was supplied by these HLA-C-restricted clonotypes.

Material: PBMCs. The sequence came from a human donor in good health (CMV status not recorded). Some clones in this sample may be carry-over from other donors' samples. The chain is assembled from TRBV6-2 or TRBV6-3 and TRBJ2-1, with the D gene too uncertain to name. The sequenced DNA is TGTGCCAGCAGTTACAACGTCCTCATCTCGACATACAATGAGCAGTTCTTC. This translates into CASSYNVLISTYNEQFF.